This entry features one TCR beta chain sequence. These data belong to a study of tumor and adjacent non-tumor tissue in lung cancer. Study-level information: Aged about 31 to 80 years, patients included 9 to 11 men and 5 women with stage I to III disease. Some 4.1 million productive TCRbeta reads were obtained per sample on average.

This sample's RNA came from whole unsorted tissue. Distant lung tissue was collected more than 3 cm away from the tumor edge. Newly diagnosed lung cancer patients had thoracic surgery in China, August–late 2014, without prior chemotherapy. This CDR3 has 15 amino acids. Trimming removed 4 bases from V and 0 bases from J; junction bases left unmatched: 5. Germline-derived CDR1 and CDR2 are DFQATT and SNEGSKA (reference sequence). The library came from three nested PCR rounds adapted from ARM-PCR protocols. One entry per CDR3 protein results from TCRdb running MiXCR on the multiplex PCR reads. The sample has approximately 100,000 distinct CDR3 sequences; 65% are singletons.

Sequenced: distant non-tumor lung tissue. V usage is TRBV20-1 and J usage is TRBJ1-5; 8 bases match TRBD1. This TCR was recovered from a man aged 25 to 40 with non-small cell lung cancer. DNA for the CDR3: TGCAGTGCTAACAGGGGACAGGTTAGCAATCAGCCCCAGCATTTT. Translating it yields CSANRGQVSNQPQHF.